The 4 T cell receptor beta chains below all came from one sample that was sequenced in a study of T cell changes during pregnancy in multiple sclerosis. The table came from immunoSEQ multiplex PCR; TCRdb's copy has only in-frame clones and leaves some out. The table lists tens of thousands of clones, 80% to 90% of them singletons, with around 0.58% in the top ten. Material: CD4+ T cells from peripheral blood mononuclear cells, obtained before pregnancy. The receptors originated from a female donor with multiple sclerosis, enrolled in a pregnancy study.

A few counts support this clone. The rearrangement links TRBV30 to TRBJ1-1; D is unresolved. Germline V gene data show CDR1 as GTSNPN and CDR2 as SVGIG (reference sequence). This CDR3 contains 11 residues. Between the trimmed V and J ends, which lost 5 bases and 8 bases, there was a span of 12 bases. CDR3 sequence (DNA): TGTGCCTGGGCTCGAGGTGGCGAAGCTTTCTTT. This sequence encodes CAWARGGEAFF.

The chain is built from TRBV6-5 and TRBJ1-1; 7 bases map to TRBD1. Trimming at V came to 4 bases and at J to 9 bases, leaving 14 bases not matched to a gene. Germline CDR1 and CDR2: MNHEY and SVGAGI. The CDR3 runs to 15 residues. The DNA of the CDR3 is TGTGCCAGCAGTTCCATCAGGGGGGTGGGTGAGAAAGCTTTCTTT. Translating gives CASSSIRGVGEKAFF.

Turning to this clone: One end of the junction does not line up with germline, which may come from a read error. The chain links TRBV7-8 to TRBJ2-7; 8 nucleotides align to TRBD1. CDR3 size: 16 residues. Germline-derived CDR1 and CDR2 are SGHVS and FQNEAQ. CDR3 region: CASTLLLQGASSEQYF. CDR3 DNA sequence: TGTGCCAGCACCTTACTACTCCAGGGGGCTTCAAGCGAGCAGTACTTC.

The gene calls are TRBV4-2 and TRBJ1-3; D not certain. Germline V gene data show CDR1 as LGHNA and CDR2 as YNFKEQ. Trimming stripped 4 bases from V and 2 bases from J, with 12 bases between. The CDR3 contains 15 residues. CDR3 protein: CASSPHSGTGNTIYF. The CDR3 nucleotides read TGTGCCAGCAGCCCTCATTCAGGAACTGGAAACACCATATATTTT.